The clone carrying this T cell receptor (beta chain) was found many times. Its antigen is undetermined. The sample comes from a study of tumor-infiltrating lymphocytes in primary liver carcinoma. About the study: Patients, male and female, were 30 to 69 years old.

Scientists recovered RNA and DNA together from approximately 20-30 mg of unsorted bulk tissue. Chronic HBV infection, untreated so far, was present in the patients. Every single tumor sample held over 75% viable tumor cells. The authors made TCR beta cDNA from around 500 ng total RNA with a constant-region primer. Slightly modified ARM-PCR, run as three nested multiplex PCR rounds, produced the TCR beta libraries. Rounds one and two of PCR, each of roughly 11 cycles, were primed with TRBV1-TRBV30 forward primers and a C-beta reverse primer. TCRdb re-analysed the multiplex PCR reads in MiXCR, keeping a single row per CDR3 protein. The table records approximately 74,000 distinct CDR3 sequences, about two thirds of them present only once. The CDR3 has 15 residues. Germline CDR1 SGHRS, CDR2 YFSETQ. Trimming took 2 bases from V and 5 from J, leaving 17 bases between them. Regarding the study as a whole: Tumors had a top-250-clone fraction that was significantly higher than blood (p = 0.039).

The sequence was collected from an older woman with primary liver carcinoma and hepatitis B virus infection. The sample consisted of liver tumor tissue from sampling region 4. Subset reported: tumor region T4, right-lateral pole. V is TRBV5-1 and J is TRBJ2-7, with D possibly being TRBD1 (5 bases). CDR3: CASSFLGASGNEQYF. The DNA for the CDR3 is TGCGCCAGCAGCTTCCTTGGGGCATCGGGTAACGAGCAGTACTTC.